The 25 T cell receptor beta chains below were found in one sample sequenced in a study of cytomegalovirus exposure and HLA in healthy donors. Both 60 Vbeta primers and 13 Jbeta primers went into the PCR. The assay was immunoSEQ multiplex PCR, and TCRdb's table has in-frame clones only and misses some. The data show roughly 160,000 clones, around 73% seen once. Sample: PBMCs. Every receptor here comes from a woman in her late teens or twenties in good health and CMV-seropositive.

This clone was observed a few times. The chain couples TRBV6-5 to TRBJ2-2; the match to TRBD2 covers 9 bases. CDR1 MNHEY and CDR2 SVGAGI come from the germline V gene. This CDR3 has 15 amino acids. The J segment lost 6 bases and the V segment lost 6 bases, leaving 8 bases of the junction unmatched. As DNA, the CDR3 is TGTGCCAGCAGAAACTGGACTAGCGTCCCCGGGGAGCTGTTTTTT. It is translated as CASRNWTSVPGELFF.

This clone has a handful of counts. The chain couples TRBV4-3 to TRBJ2-1; D gene unclear. The CDR3 consists of 16 residues. Germline V gene data show CDR1 as LGHNA and CDR2 as YSLEER. Trimming pared 0 bases from V and 0 bases from J, leaving 9 bases between. The CDR3 is CASSQEEQRSYNEQFF. CDR3 DNA: TGCGCCAGCAGCCAAGAAGAGCAGCGCTCCTACAATGAGCAGTTCTTC.

This chain joins TRBV30 and TRBJ2-7, with 9 bases matching TRBD1. The CDR3 sequence is 15 residues long. V gave up 3 bases and J gave up 1 base; unmatched junction bases: 7. Germline CDR1 GTSNPN, CDR2 SVGIG (reference sequence). CDR3 nucleotides: TGTGCCTGGAGCGCGGGACAGGGAGGGTCCTACGAGCAGTACTTC. Protein: CAWSAGQGGSYEQYF.

The rearrangement joins TRBV2 to TRBJ2-3, with 10 bases identical to TRBD1. Trimming removed 6 bases from V and 0 bases from J; junction bases left unmatched: 6. There are 16 residues in the CDR3. CDR1 SNHLY and CDR2 FYNNEI come from the germline V gene. CDR3: CASSRDRGYSTDTQYF. As DNA, the CDR3 is TGTGCCAGCAGCCGGGACAGGGGATACAGCACAGATACGCAGTATTTT.

The chain combines TRBV6-5 with TRBJ2-7; a weak D match, TRBD1 (6 bases). This CDR3 comprises 15 residues. V shed 0 bases and J shed 0 bases, with 9 bases lying between them. Germline V gene sequence: CDR1 MNHEY, CDR2 SVGAGI. The DNA of the CDR3 is TGTGCCAGCAGTTACTCGAGGGGGTTCTCCTACGAGCAGTACTTC. Translation gives CASSYSRGFSYEQYF.

This chain uses TRBV13 with TRBJ2-5; TRBD1 might be the D (5 bases). The ends were cut back, 5 bases at V and 2 bases at J, with 15 bases in the middle. This CDR3 comprises 15 residues. Germline values: CDR1 PRHDT, CDR2 FYEKMQ (reference sequence). Here the CDR3 reads CASSPTPAGQETQYF. In nucleotides, the CDR3 is TGTGCCAGCAGCCCTACCCCGGCAGGGCAAGAGACCCAGTACTTC.

Details on this clone: The junction differs from germline at one of its ends, possibly a read error. This sequence joins TRBV5-1 and TRBJ2-5, with 9 bases lining up with TRBD1. Germline V gives CDR1 SGHRS, CDR2 YFSETQ. This CDR3 is built from 14 residues. CDR3 bases: TGCGCGAGCAGGCTAGCGCCGACAGGGGGGACCCAGTACTTC. This encodes CASRLAPTGGTQYF.

Points on this clone: One end of the junction is discordant with germline, which a read error may explain. The chain carries TRBV4-3 and TRBJ1-5; TRBD1 might be the D (6 bases). The V gene's germline CDR1 is LGHNA and CDR2 YSLEER. The CDR3 length is 12 residues. CDR3 coding DNA: TGCGCCAGCAGCCAAGATGGGGGCCAGATGACTTTT. Amino acid sequence: CASSQDGGQMTF.

J is TRBJ2-1 and V is TRBV5-1; D unclear. Trimming pared 4 bases from V and 6 bases from J, leaving 11 bases between. The CDR3 extends over 13 amino acids. Germline assignment: CDR1 SGHRS and CDR2 YFSETQ. Here the CDR3 DNA reads TGCGCCAGCAGCCTGAGAGTAAGCAATGAGCAGTTCTTC. It codes for CASSLRVSNEQFF.

DNA for the CDR3: TGTGCCAGCAGCACCCGGAGGACCGACACAGATACGCAGTATTTT. Its translation: CASSTRRTDTDTQYF. This chain connects TRBV5-6 to TRBJ2-3; possibly TRBD2 for D (5 bases). The CDR3 spans 15 residues. V was cut by 4 bases and J by 2 bases, with 14 bases left in between. Germline lookup yields CDR1 SGHDT and CDR2 YYEEEE. Supplemented by reference TRBV5-6 and TRBJ2-3, the full variable domain reads DAGVTQSPTHLIKTRGQQVTLRCSPKSGHDTVSWYQQALGQGPQFIFQYYEEEERQRGNFPDRFSGHQFPNYSSELNVNALLLGDSALYLCASSTRRTDTDTQYFGPGTRLTVL.

The rearrangement uses TRBV5-8 and TRBJ2-7; 11 bases map to TRBD2. CDR3 length: 16 residues. V was pared by 4 bases and J by 6 bases, with 12 bases of the junction left unmatched. The germline gives CDR1 SGHTS, CDR2 YDEGEE. Here the CDR3 DNA reads TGTGCCAGCAGCCTAGTAGGGACTAGCGGCCTAGGCGAGCAGTACTTC. Protein product: CASSLVGTSGLGEQYF.

The chain is built from TRBV5-8 and TRBJ2-1; 7 nucleotides agree with TRBD1. V lost 3 bases to trimming and J lost 6 bases; unmatched junction nucleotides: 15. This CDR3 is 17 amino acids long. The germline gives CDR1 SGHTS, CDR2 YDEGEE. This CDR3 reads CASSSGPRDRALNEQFF. CDR3 sequence (DNA): TGTGCCAGCAGCTCCGGCCCCCGCGACAGGGCGCTCAATGAGCAGTTCTTC.

The gene calls are TRBV5-1 and TRBJ1-2; D possibly corresponds to TRBD1 (5 bases). CDR1 and CDR2 (germline): SGHRS, YFSETQ. The V end lost 1 base, the J end lost 3 bases, and 19 bases lay between the germline ends. The CDR3 extends over 17 amino acids. The CDR3 DNA follows: TGCGCCAGCAGCTTGCTACCGACGCCCGCGGGGGACTATGGCTACACCTTC. It yields the protein CASSLLPTPAGDYGYTF.

The CDR3 nucleotides read TGTGCCAGTAGTAATACAGGGAGAGGAGAGACCCAGTACTTC. As protein: CASSNTGRGETQYF. The rearrangement joins TRBV19 to TRBJ2-5; tentatively, D is TRBD1 (6 bases). This CDR3 comprises 14 residues. The germline V gene has CDR1 LNHDA and CDR2 SQIVND (reference sequence). Trimming left V 4 bases short and J 4 bases short, with 13 bases between. Complete variable domain (other parts from reference TRBV19 and TRBJ2-5): DGGITQSPKYLFRKEGQNVTLSCEQNLNHDAMYWYRQDPGQGLRLIYYSQIVNDFQKGDIAEGYSVSREKKESFPLTVTSAQKNPTAFYLCASSNTGRGETQYFGPGTRLLVL.

The chain employs TRBV6-1 and TRBJ2-3, with 7 bases fitting TRBD2. V lost 3 bases to trimming and J lost 3 bases; unmatched junction nucleotides: 6. The CDR3 contains 15 residues. Germline V CDR1 and CDR2: MNHNS, SASEGT. Written as DNA, the CDR3 is TGTGCCAGCAGTGAGCCCGGGGGGATTACAGATACGCAGTATTTT. It yields the protein CASSEPGGITDTQYF.

The chain joins TRBV2 to TRBJ2-1, with a possible D match to TRBD2 (6 bases). Germline V CDR1 and CDR2: SNHLY, FYNNEI. V shed 4 bases and J shed 5 bases, with 15 bases lying between them. The CDR3 extends over 15 amino acids. The DNA for the CDR3 is TGTGCCAGCAGTGTAGGTGGGGGGACCAACAATGAGCAGTTCTTC. Amino acids: CASSVGGGTNNEQFF.

This chain connects TRBV19 to TRBJ1-1, with a weak D call TRBD1 (5 bases). CDR3 length: 13 amino acids. CDR1 is LNHDA, CDR2 SQIVND, per germline (reference sequence). V shed 7 bases and J shed 1 base, with 10 bases lying between them. CDR3 nucleotide sequence: TGTGCCAGTATTGGGGGGAAGAACACTGAAGCTTTCTTT. It encodes CASIGGKNTEAFF.

The CDR3 spells CASSLPTGVVFYGYTF. The DNA for the CDR3 is TGTGCCAGCAGCTTACCGACAGGGGTAGTATTCTATGGCTACACCTTC. The chain combines TRBV7-3 with TRBJ1-2, with 8 bases fitting TRBD1. Germline V gives CDR1 SGHTA, CDR2 FQGTGA. The CDR3 contains 16 residues. The J segment lost 4 bases and the V segment lost 2 bases, leaving 9 bases of the junction unmatched.

V gene TRBV11-2 combines with J gene TRBJ2-1, with 8 bases lining up with TRBD2. V was pared by 5 bases and J by 8 bases, with 17 bases of the junction left unmatched. This CDR3 spans 17 amino acids. CDR1 and CDR2 from the germline V gene are SGHAT and FQNNGV. CDR3 in amino acids: CASSPGSGGRKRDEQFF. CDR3 nucleotides: TGTGCCAGCAGCCCCGGGAGCGGGGGACGCAAAAGGGATGAGCAGTTCTTC.

The sample holds a few counts of this clone. The J gene is TRBJ1-5, the V gene TRBV2, with 7 bases fitting TRBD1. The V and J ends lost 8 bases and 3 bases, in that order; junction bases with no gene match: 4. CDR1 and CDR2 (germline): SNHLY, FYNNEI. The CDR3 is made up of 13 amino acids. Here the CDR3 reads CASRDRTNQPQHF. The CDR3 region has the DNA TGTGCCAGCCGGGACAGAACCAATCAGCCCCAGCATTTT.

This chain joins TRBV18 and TRBJ1-3; maybe TRBD1 (6 bases). CDR3 length: 16 amino acids. Deletions cut 0 bases from V and 9 bases from J, with 18 bases between. Per the germline V gene, CDR1 is KGHSH and CDR2 is LQKENI. The chain's CDR3 is CASSPPTAPGVGTIYF. The DNA of the CDR3 is TGTGCCAGCTCACCACCAACGGCCCCAGGGGTGGGCACCATATATTTT.

The chain recombines TRBV5-4 with TRBJ2-2, with 8 bases lining up with TRBD1. After removal of 4 bases from V and 6 bases from J, the junction contained 8 bases not matched to a gene. Germline loops: CDR1 SGHNT, CDR2 YYREEE (reference sequence). The CDR3 sequence is 15 residues long. The CDR3 region has the DNA TGTGCCAGCAGCGGCCAGACAGGGGCGGCCGGGGAGCTGTTTTTT. This sequence encodes CASSGQTGAAGELFF. Full variable domain (outside the CDR3, taken from reference TRBV5-4 and TRBJ2-2): ETGVTQSPTHLIKTRGQQVTLRCSSQSGHNTVSWYQQALGQGPQFIFQYYREEENGRGNFPPRFSGLQFPNYSSELNVNALELDDSALYLCASSGQTGAAGELFFGEGSRLTVL.

The chain joins TRBV27 to TRBJ2-7; 7 bases map to TRBD1. The CDR3 sequence is 15 residues long. The V gene's germline CDR1 is MNHEY and CDR2 SMNVEV (reference sequence). With V trimmed by 4 bases and J by 0 bases, 6 bases remained unmatched. CDR3 DNA: TGTGCCAGCAGTTCGGGACAGCTCCCCTCCTACGAGCAGTACTTC. Amino acids: CASSSGQLPSYEQYF.

This chain's CDR3 is CASSLEAGVGKLFF. DNA for the CDR3: TGCGCCAGCAGCTTGGAGGCAGGGGTAGGGAAACTGTTTTTT. The gene calls are TRBV5-1 and TRBJ1-4, with a tentative D call TRBD1 (6 bases). V lost 0 bases, J lost 11 bases, and 14 bases lay in between. Germline V gene sequence: CDR1 SGHRS, CDR2 YFSETQ. This CDR3 region has 14 residues.

The chain has TRBV5-1 and TRBJ2-7; 9 nucleotides align to TRBD2. V dropped 4 bases and J dropped 2; count of bases not matched to a gene: 10. This CDR3 region has 16 residues. The germline CDR1 and CDR2 sequences are SGHRS and YFSETQ. CDR3 region: CASSPTLAGPTYEQYF. CDR3 sequence (DNA): TGCGCCAGCAGCCCAACCCTAGCGGGGCCCACCTACGAGCAGTACTTC.